This entry concerns a single T cell receptor (beta chain). Germline V gene lookup returns CDR1 MDHEN and CDR2 SYDVKM. The V and J ends lost 4 bases and 0 bases, in that order; junction bases with no gene match: 8. The length of the CDR3 is 16 residues. This sample was taken from a study of T cell changes during pregnancy in multiple sclerosis. Method: immunoSEQ multiplex PCR; TCRdb's copy keeps in-frame clones and lacks some. The sample gives about 28,000 clones, approximately 91% of which show up once; around 0.58% is in the top ten. The chain has TRBV28 and TRBJ1-2, with 7 positions matching TRBD1. The receptor comes from a female donor in good health, enrolled as a control in a pregnancy study. The material sequenced was CD4+ T cells from peripheral blood mononuclear cells, taken in the first trimester of pregnancy. CDR3 DNA sequence: TGTGCCAGCAGTTCCTCGAGACAGGGAACTAACTATGGCTACACCTTC. Translating gives CASSSSRQGTNYGYTF.